This T cell receptor (beta chain) was documented in a study of cytomegalovirus exposure and HLA in healthy donors. Whole-study findings and limits: It was reported that the classifier diagnosed cytomegalovirus status with high specificity and sensitivity in both the original and validation cohorts. The study put some 160 TCR beta chains on its list as cytomegalovirus-associated.

Produced via immunoSEQ multiplex PCR; TCRdb's table is partial and in-frame only. There are about 130,000 clones in the sample; around 86% occur only once, and 1.5% to 2.5% lies in the top ten. This CDR3 has 13 amino acids. The germline V gene has CDR1 PRHDT and CDR2 FYEKMQ (reference sequence). Trimming took 0 bases from V and 6 from J, leaving 6 bases between them. Turning to this clone: Its antigen is not known.

The rearrangement joins TRBV13 to TRBJ1-5, with no clear D. The TCR originated in a woman younger than 30 in good health and CMV-seronegative. Source material: PBMCs. CDR3 in amino acids: CASSLGRGQPQHF. CDR3 coding DNA: TGTGCCAGCAGCTTAGGACGGGGTCAGCCCCAGCATTTT.